This T cell receptor (beta chain) derives from a study of cytomegalovirus exposure and HLA in healthy donors. Study-level points and caveats: Per a prior analysis, the majority of TCR beta V segments were productive roughly 90% or roughly 30% of the time.

PCR used 60 Vbeta primers and 13 Jbeta primers. Here immunoSEQ multiplex PCR was the method, and the copy in TCRdb shows in-frame clones only, minus some. Among 150,000 to 200,000 clones listed, 82% were seen once. In this sample, this clone turned up a few times. The antigen is not known. This receptor was obtained from a girl aged 2-10 years in good health and CMV-seropositive. Source material: PBMCs.

CDR3: CASSEGVEGGPTTDTQYF. As DNA, the CDR3 is TGTGCCAGCAGTGAAGGAGTGGAGGGAGGCCCGACCACAGATACGCAGTATTTT. The chain links TRBV6-4 to TRBJ2-3; a possible D gene is TRBD2 (6 bases). V lost 3 bases and J lost 2, with 21 bases in between. The CDR3 loop spans 18 amino acids. CDR1 MRHNA and CDR2 SNTAGT come from the germline V gene.